These 15 T cell receptor beta chains were all obtained from the same sample, sequenced in a study of vaccination and CD4 T cells after COVID-19. Cultured CD4+ T cell DNA underwent sequencing with the Oncomine TCR Beta short-read assay. TCRdb recomputed calls from the PCR reads with MiXCR, one row per CDR3 protein. The repertoire has around 17,000 distinct CDR3 sequences, approximately 40% of them found once; the top ten carry roughly 24%. The treatment here: roughly 11-day PBMC culture with coronavirus spike peptide pools or control peptides (ViraFEST assay). These receptors' antigens are unknown. The starting material was CD4+ T cells from blood, cultured in vitro, obtained before SARS-CoV-2 vaccination. The receptors shown here come from a human donor who received a COVID-19 vaccine.

V and J are TRBV6-1 and TRBJ1-1; D gene ambiguous. The ends were cut back, 6 bases at V and 7 bases at J, with 9 bases in the middle. The germline V gene encodes CDR1 MNHNS and CDR2 SASEGT. The CDR3 is 11 residues long. The CDR3 reads CASSRPGEAFF. For the CDR3, the DNA is TGTGCCAGCAGCCGCCCGGGTGAAGCTTTCTTT.

The rearrangement links TRBV15 to TRBJ2-1; unclear D gene. The CDR3 consists of 14 residues. V was shortened by 6 bases and J by 5 bases, with 14 bases between the two germline ends. Germline V CDR1 and CDR2: LNHNV, YYDKDF (reference sequence). In nucleotides, the CDR3 is TGTGCCACCAGGGCCAGGCAAAATAACAATGAGCAGTTCTTC. It codes for CATRARQNNNEQFF.

CDR3 nucleotide sequence: TGTGCCAGCAGCCCCGGGACTAGCGGGGGATCTAGGTCAGATACGCAGTATTTT. It yields the protein CASSPGTSGGSRSDTQYF. This rearrangement joins TRBV11-2 to TRBJ2-3, with TRBD2 identical over 14 bases. The V gene end was trimmed by 5 bases and the J gene end by 4 bases; junction bases not matched to a gene: 11. The CDR3 runs to 18 residues. Per germline, CDR1 SGHAT and CDR2 FQNNGV. The variable domain in full, with the rest retrieved from reference TRBV11-2 and TRBJ2-3, is EAGVAQSPRYKIIEKRQSVAFWCNPISGHATLYWYQQILGQGPKLLIQFQNNGVVDDSQLPKDRFSAERLKGVDSTLKIQPAKLEDSAVYLCASSPGTSGGSRSDTQYFGPGTRLTVL.

V usage is TRBV6-1 and J usage is TRBJ2-1, with no clear D. CDR3 length: 14 residues. Germline values: CDR1 MNHNS, CDR2 SASEGT. The V and J ends lost 8 bases and 0 bases respectively, with 11 bases between them. CDR3 residues: CASGKHRSYNEQFF. CDR3 in DNA: TGTGCCAGCGGTAAGCACCGCTCCTACAATGAGCAGTTCTTC.

This chain links TRBV14 with TRBJ1-1; weak D call: TRBD1 (5 bases). Trimming took 2 bases from V and 3 from J, leaving 19 bases between them. Germline V gene lookup returns CDR1 SGHDN and CDR2 FVKESK. CDR3 size: 17 residues. Written as DNA, the CDR3 is TGTGCCAGCAGCCAAACAGCGTACCGGGGCCCGTACACTGAAGCTTTCTTT. The encoded protein is CASSQTAYRGPYTEAFF.

The V and J genes are TRBV12-5 and TRBJ1-1; D gene unclear. The V end was cut by 0 bases, the J end by 4 bases, with 9 bases between. Looked up from germline, CDR1 is LGHNT and CDR2 is FRNRAP. This CDR3 spans 14 amino acids. CDR3 DNA sequence: TGTGCTAGTGGTTTGGTACTTGGCAGCACTGAAGCTTTCTTT. It encodes CASGLVLGSTEAFF.

The genes are TRBV6-5 and TRBJ2-3; TRBD2 is a possible D gene (6 bases). CDR1 and CDR2 from the germline V gene are MNHEY and SVGAGI. The CDR3 extends over 16 amino acids. V was pared by 0 bases and J by 1 base, with 11 bases between. CDR3 DNA: TGTGCCAGCAGTTACTCGACAGCTAGCGGCACAGATACGCAGTATTTT. Translated, it gives CASSYSTASGTDTQYF.

The V gene is TRBV30, the J gene TRBJ1-2; a weak D match, TRBD1 (6 bases). CDR3 size: 12 residues. Trimming shortened V by 2 bases and J by 8 bases, and 12 bases separated the two germline ends. CDR1 and CDR2 from the germline V gene are GTSNPN and SVGIG (reference sequence). The CDR3 DNA reads TGTGCCTGGAGTAGGGGGAGTGAAGGCTACACCTTC. Protein product: CAWSRGSEGYTF.

The chain recombines TRBV5-1 with TRBJ2-7; 7 nucleotides align to TRBD1. Germline loops: CDR1 SGHRS, CDR2 YFSETQ. This CDR3 is built from 14 residues. V shed 1 base and J 2 bases; nucleotides not matched to a gene: 3. The CDR3 nucleotides read TGCGCCAGCAGCTTGTCACAGGGGACCTACGAGCAGTACTTC. It translates to CASSLSQGTYEQYF.

Only a few counts were recorded for this clonotype. This sequence joins TRBV12-3 or TRBV12-4 and TRBJ1-3, with D possibly being TRBD1 (5 bases). V shed 6 bases and J shed 0 bases, with 12 bases lying between them. This CDR3 spans 15 amino acids. CDR3 amino acids: CASSSTGFSGNTIYF. The DNA of the CDR3 is TGTGCCAGCAGCTCAACAGGATTCTCTGGAAACACCATATATTTT.

This clonotype was picked up a small number of times. This rearrangement joins TRBV24-1 to TRBJ2-5; no definite D call. This CDR3 comprises 15 residues. Trimming took 0 bases from V and 5 from J, leaving 12 bases between them. The germline CDR1 and CDR2 sequences are KGHDR and SFDVKD. This chain's CDR3 is CATSDLQSRRETQYF. Written as DNA, the CDR3 is TGTGCCACCAGTGATTTGCAATCCCGTCGTGAGACCCAGTACTTC.

This clonotype has only a few counts. J is TRBJ1-5 and V is TRBV5-1, with D unclear. From germline, CDR1 is SGHRS and CDR2 YFSETQ. The CDR3 contains 13 residues. The V gene lost 4 bases and the J gene lost 4 bases, with 9 bases spanning the gap. In DNA form, the CDR3 reads TGCGCCAGCAGCCGGGGTCCTAATCAGCCCCAGCATTTT. This translates into CASSRGPNQPQHF.

The chain combines TRBV6-1 with TRBJ1-2; 9 bases agree with TRBD1. CDR3 length: 15 residues. V was pared by 6 bases and J by 7 bases, with 12 bases of the junction left unmatched. From germline, CDR1 is MNHNS and CDR2 SASEGT. The CDR3 here is CASRVTGTGFGGYTF. For the CDR3, the DNA is TGTGCCAGCAGGGTAACCGGGACAGGGTTTGGTGGCTACACCTTC.

The rearrangement uses TRBV20-1 and TRBJ1-4, with D possibly TRBD1 on 6 matching bases. Trimming cost V 6 bases and J 8 bases, with 16 bases left between them. The CDR3 extends over 13 amino acids. Germline assignment: CDR1 DFQATT and CDR2 SNEGSKA (reference sequence). As DNA, the CDR3 is TGCAGTGCCCTAAGGACAGAGGGCGAAAAACTGTTTTTT. Translation: CSALRTEGEKLFF.

V usage is TRBV5-1 and J usage is TRBJ2-2; possibly TRBD1 or TRBD2 for D (7 bases each). CDR1 is SGHRS and CDR2 is YFSETQ in the germline V gene. V was clipped by 0 bases and J by 5 bases, with 17 bases between them. The CDR3 has 17 residues. CDR3 nucleotides: TGCGCCAGCAGCTTGGGCTCGACAGGGAGGGGTACCGGGGAGCTGTTTTTT. Translation: CASSLGSTGRGTGELFF. Supplemented by reference TRBV5-1 and TRBJ2-2, the full variable domain reads KAGVTQTPRYLIKTRGQQVTLSCSPISGHRSVSWYQQTPGQGLQFLFEYFSETQRNKGNFPGRFSGRQFSNSRSEMNVSTLELGDSALYLCASSLGSTGRGTGELFFGEGSRLTVL.